A single sample is the source of the 16 T cell receptor beta chains below, sequenced in a study of cytomegalovirus exposure and HLA in healthy donors. With 60 Vbeta and 13 Jbeta primers, the PCR was carried out. The assay was immunoSEQ multiplex PCR, and TCRdb's table has in-frame clones only and misses some. This sample carries a few hundred thousand clones, about 75% of them seen once, and the ten largest clones take around 2%. Sequencing was carried out using PBMCs. The receptors stem from a young man in good health and CMV-seronegative.

The chain combines TRBV27 with TRBJ2-3, with TRBD2 identical over 7 bases. This CDR3 is built from 15 residues. V lost 4 bases and J lost 5; bases outside the gene matches: 9. CDR1 and CDR2 (germline): MNHEY, SMNVEV (reference sequence). The CDR3: CASSSRGSGEDTQYF. CDR3 nucleotides: TGTGCCAGCAGTTCCCGGGGGAGCGGGGAAGATACGCAGTATTTT.

This chain connects TRBV5-5 to TRBJ1-3; D remains unclear. V was cut by 5 bases and J by 2 bases, with 14 bases left in between. This CDR3 comprises 15 residues. In germline, CDR1 is SGHKS, CDR2 YYEKEE (reference sequence). CDR3 DNA sequence: TGTGCCAGCAGACTCATATTAGCCCCTGGAAACACCATATATTTT. Amino acids: CASRLILAPGNTIYF.

This clone was detected once. This rearrangement joins TRBV5-1 to TRBJ1-1, with 10 bases fitting TRBD1. Trimming cost V 1 base and J 5 bases; bases outside gene matches: 2. The germline V gene has CDR1 SGHRS and CDR2 YFSETQ. The length of the CDR3 is 14 residues. CDR3: CASSLWGQGTEAFF. The DNA for the CDR3 is TGCGCCAGCAGCTTGTGGGGACAGGGGACTGAAGCTTTCTTT.

The V call is TRBV5-1, the J call TRBJ2-6; 10 bases align to TRBD1. The germline V gene encodes CDR1 SGHRS and CDR2 YFSETQ. V shed 4 bases, J shed 3 bases, and the junction held 7 bases outside the gene matches. CDR3 length equals 17 residues. For the CDR3, the DNA is TGCGCCAGCAGCGGAACCGGGACAGGGGATGGGGCCAACGTCCTGACTTTC. Translation: CASSGTGTGDGANVLTF.

V and J are TRBV19 and TRBJ2-7, with TRBD1 matching over 10 bases. This CDR3 spans 14 amino acids. CDR1 LNHDA and CDR2 SQIVND come from the germline V gene (reference sequence). V lost 6 bases to trimming and J lost 3 bases; unmatched junction nucleotides: 5. CDR3 loop: CASSAGTGDYEQYF. CDR3 nucleotides: TGTGCCAGTAGCGCCGGGACAGGGGACTACGAGCAGTACTTC.

The chain has TRBV28 and TRBJ1-1, with D possibly being TRBD1 (5 bases). Looked up from germline, CDR1 is MDHEN and CDR2 is SYDVKM. CDR3 length: 13 amino acids. V lost 6 bases to trimming and J lost 1 base, with 9 bases between them. The CDR3 loop is CASRRTRNTEAFF. CDR3 DNA: TGTGCCAGCAGACGGACACGGAACACTGAAGCTTTCTTT.

The V call is TRBV2, the J call TRBJ1-1; 10 bases line up with TRBD1. From germline, CDR1 is SNHLY and CDR2 FYNNEI. The CDR3 is 17 residues long. With V trimmed by 4 bases and J by 3 bases, 11 bases remained unmatched. The CDR3 here is CASSVNPTGGYDTEAFF. The CDR3 DNA reads TGTGCCAGCAGTGTAAACCCGACAGGGGGCTATGACACTGAAGCTTTCTTT.

This chain joins TRBV4-2 and TRBJ2-2; no clear D. Trimming stripped 4 bases from V and 1 base from J, with 7 bases between. The CDR3 extends over 14 amino acids. Germline CDR1 and CDR2: LGHNA and YNFKEQ. This chain's CDR3 is CASSRLGNTGELFF. The CDR3 region has the DNA TGTGCCAGCAGCCGACTGGGGAACACCGGGGAGCTGTTTTTT.

This clone was counted only a few times. The V call is TRBV18, the J call TRBJ2-2; 9 nucleotides agree with TRBD1. Germline V CDR1 and CDR2: KGHSH, LQKENI. Trimming at V came to 5 bases and at J to 0 bases, leaving 1 base not matched to a gene. This CDR3 region has 15 residues. The CDR3 nucleotides are TGTGCCAGCTCAAGACAGGGGGCGAACACCGGGGAGCTGTTTTTT. It is translated as CASSRQGANTGELFF.

The V gene is TRBV2, the J gene TRBJ1-5; TRBD1 aligns across 7 bases. V was clipped by 4 bases and J by 1 base; unmatched bases: 4. Germline V lookup: CDR1 SNHLY, CDR2 FYNNEI. The CDR3 length is 15 residues. As DNA, the CDR3 is TGTGCCAGCAGTGTCTTACAGGGGAGCAATCAGCCCCAGCATTTT. Translated: CASSVLQGSNQPQHF. Looking up the rest from reference TRBV2 and TRBJ1-5 gives the full variable domain: EPEVTQTPSHQVTQMGQEVILRCVPISNHLYFYWYRQILGQKVEFLVSFYNNEISEKSEIFDDQFSVERPDGSNFTLKIRSTKLEDSAMYFCASSVLQGSNQPQHFGDGTRLSIL.

V is TRBV7-2 and J is TRBJ2-1, with unresolved D. Germline lookup yields CDR1 SGHTA and CDR2 FQGNSA. The ends were cut back, 1 base at V and 5 bases at J, with 9 bases in the middle. This CDR3 contains 14 residues. CDR3 coding DNA: TGTGCCAGCAGCTTAGAGCTCGTGGACAATGAGCAGTTCTTC. Its translation is CASSLELVDNEQFF.

V and J are TRBV6-5 and TRBJ2-1; TRBD2 aligns across 12 bases. Germline CDR1 reads MNHEY; CDR2 reads SVGAGI. The CDR3 totals 16 residues. The V gene end was trimmed by 0 bases and the J gene end by 10 bases; junction bases not matched to a gene: 7. Here the CDR3 reads CASSYSPSGRAREQFF. The CDR3 DNA reads as TGTGCCAGCAGTTACTCACCTAGCGGGAGGGCCAGGGAGCAGTTCTTC.

The chain joins TRBV30 to TRBJ2-2; TRBD2 matches at 7 bases. This CDR3 is 14 amino acids long. V gave up 5 bases and J gave up 6 bases; unmatched junction bases: 9. Germline CDR1 reads GTSNPN; CDR2 reads SVGIG (reference sequence). CDR3 protein: CAWARREGSGELFF. DNA of the CDR3: TGTGCCTGGGCCCGGAGGGAGGGGTCCGGGGAGCTGTTTTTT.

This clone was observed a handful of times. Written as DNA, the CDR3 is TGTGCCAGCAGCTCAGGGGGCGGACAGACCCAGTACTTC. Its translation is CASSSGGGQTQYF. This sequence joins TRBV5-6 and TRBJ2-5; TRBD1 matches at 8 bases. Looked up from germline, CDR1 is SGHDT and CDR2 is YYEEEE. This CDR3 is 13 amino acids long. The ends lost 3 bases at V and 6 bases at J; junction bases unmatched: 4. Full variable domain (missing parts from reference TRBV5-6 and TRBJ2-5): DAGVTQSPTHLIKTRGQQVTLRCSPKSGHDTVSWYQQALGQGPQFIFQYYEEEERQRGNFPDRFSGHQFPNYSSELNVNALLLGDSALYLCASSSGGGQTQYFGPGTRLLVL.

The chain combines TRBV28 with TRBJ1-1; possible D gene TRBD1, 5 bases. The CDR3 has 13 residues. V was shortened by 1 base and J by 8 bases, with 11 bases between the two germline ends. The germline V gene has CDR1 MDHEN and CDR2 SYDVKM. The CDR3 here is CASSLSREQEAFF. CDR3 in DNA: TGTGCCAGCAGTTTATCCAGGGAACAAGAAGCTTTCTTT.

This chain joins TRBV5-4 and TRBJ2-4; 10 bases align to TRBD2. Looked up from germline, CDR1 is SGHNT and CDR2 is YYREEE (reference sequence). J gave up 3 bases and V 1 base, and 1 base lay outside the gene matches. The CDR3 contains 15 residues. DNA of the CDR3: TGTGCCAGCAGCTTGAGCGGGAGGGACAAAAACATTCAGTACTTC. Protein: CASSLSGRDKNIQYF.